Below are 19 T cell receptor beta chains sequenced from a single sample in a study of blood T cell dynamics during melanoma immunotherapy. Data came from immunoSEQ multiplex PCR; TCRdb stores just in-frame clones and leaves some out. The table shows nearly 25,000 clones, with around 88% occurring only once. Time point specified: pre-treatment baseline. Material: blood, obtained from a patient treated with checkpoint blockade. The source of these receptors is a human donor with melanoma.

The chain recombines TRBV2 with TRBJ2-3, with D perhaps TRBD2 (5 bases). There are 14 residues in the CDR3. V shed 5 bases and J shed 4 bases, with 13 bases lying between them. Germline V CDR1 and CDR2: SNHLY, FYNNEI. The CDR3 sequence: CASSRWEWADTQYF. The CDR3 DNA reads TGTGCCAGCAGTAGGTGGGAGTGGGCAGATACGCAGTATTTT.

The V call is TRBV13, the J call TRBJ1-5, with unresolved D. V lost 0 bases and J 5 bases, leaving 8 bases between the germline ends. This CDR3 spans 14 amino acids. Germline lookup yields CDR1 PRHDT and CDR2 FYEKMQ (reference sequence). CDR3 in amino acids: CASSLGGSDQPQHF. The CDR3 DNA follows: TGTGCCAGCAGCTTAGGGGGTTCCGATCAGCCCCAGCATTTT.

This chain uses TRBV4-1 with TRBJ2-7; D could derive from TRBD1 or TRBD2 (5 bases each). CDR1 is MGHRA, CDR2 YSYEKL, per germline. This CDR3 contains 14 residues. V was trimmed by 3 bases and J by 0 bases, leaving 9 bases between them. The CDR3: CASSQPGSSYEQYF. CDR3 DNA sequence: TGCGCCAGCAGCCAGCCAGGGAGCTCCTACGAGCAGTACTTC.

The rearrangement links TRBV11-2 to TRBJ2-1; no definite D call. V was cut by 1 base and J by 0 bases, with 7 bases left in between. Germline V gives CDR1 SGHAT, CDR2 FQNNGV. The CDR3 loop spans 15 amino acids. CDR3 nucleotides: TGTGCCAGCAGCTTAGTCCTAGGCTCCTACAATGAGCAGTTCTTC. Protein: CASSLVLGSYNEQFF.

The CDR3 nucleotides are TGTGCCATCAGTGAGAGGGGACAGGGAAACAATGAGCAGTTCTTC. This codes for CAISERGQGNNEQFF. The chain is built from TRBV10-3 and TRBJ2-1; 9 bases match TRBD1. V was pared by 2 bases and J by 5 bases, with 4 bases of the junction left unmatched. Germline V lookup: CDR1 ENHRY, CDR2 SYGVKD. CDR3 length: 15 amino acids.

CDR3 bases: TGTGCCAGCAGCTTGGCGGACAGGACTGGAAACACCATATATTTT. Residues: CASSLADRTGNTIYF. The rearrangement uses TRBV7-8 and TRBJ1-3, with 7 bases matching TRBD1. CDR1 is SGHVS and CDR2 is FQNEAQ in the germline V gene. The CDR3 loop spans 15 amino acids. V was clipped by 3 bases and J by 2 bases; unmatched bases: 4.

The V gene is TRBV19, the J gene TRBJ1-6; TRBD1 might be the D (6 bases). The ends were cut back, 6 bases at V and 7 bases at J, with 13 bases in the middle. Germline CDR1 and CDR2: LNHDA and SQIVND (reference sequence). This CDR3 has 14 residues. DNA of the CDR3: TGTGCCAGTAGCCAAGCCACAGGGAATTCACCCCTCCACTTT. Protein sequence: CASSQATGNSPLHF.

This clone was seen only a few times. V gene TRBV27 combines with J gene TRBJ1-4; 9 positions agree with TRBD1. Per germline, CDR1 MNHEY and CDR2 SMNVEV (reference sequence). The CDR3 covers 14 residues. With V trimmed by 7 bases and J by 10 bases, 10 bases remained unmatched. CDR3 in DNA: TGTGCCAGCAAAAAGGGACAGGGTTTAGGAAAACTGTTTTTT. It is translated as CASKKGQGLGKLFF. Full variable domain (remainder filled in from reference TRBV27 and TRBJ1-4): EAQVTQNPRYLITVTGKKLTVTCSQNMNHEYMSWYRQDPGLGLRQIYYSMNVEVTDKGDVPEGYKVSRKEKRNFPLILESPSPNQTSLYFCASKKGQGLGKLFFGSGTQLSVL.

The chain uses TRBV7-2 and TRBJ2-1, with D unclear. The CDR3 runs to 12 residues. Germline CDR1 SGHTA, CDR2 FQGNSA. Between the trimmed V and J ends, which lost 0 bases and 8 bases, there was a span of 5 bases. The CDR3 loop reads CASSLARYEQFF. CDR3 DNA: TGTGCCAGCAGCTTAGCTAGATATGAGCAGTTCTTC.

The rearrangement joins TRBV6-1 to TRBJ1-3; D call uncertain. Germline V lookup: CDR1 MNHNS, CDR2 SASEGT. With 0 bases removed from V and 8 bases from J, the gap between germline ends came to 5 bases. The CDR3 length is 12 residues. CDR3: CASSEAGDTIYF. Here the CDR3 DNA reads TGTGCCAGCAGTGAAGCTGGGGACACCATATATTTT.

The CDR3 DNA follows: TGTGCCAGCAGCCCCCCGGGGGCTAGCGCTACCTACGAGCAGTACTTC. Its translation is CASSPPGASATYEQYF. The chain employs TRBV9 and TRBJ2-7; TRBD1 or TRBD2 may be the D gene (6 bases each). V was trimmed by 4 bases and J by 2 bases, leaving 19 bases between them. Germline CDR1 SGDLS, CDR2 YYNGEE. This CDR3 contains 16 residues. The full variable domain, its missing parts supplied by reference TRBV9 and TRBJ2-7, is DSGVTQTPKHLITATGQRVTLRCSPRSGDLSVYWYQQSLDQGLQFLIQYYNGEERAKGNILERFSAQQFPDLHSELNLSSLELGDSALYFCASSPPGASATYEQYFGPGTRLTVT.

CDR3 bases: TGTGCCAGCAGCTCAACTCAAGGCTCCGAAGCTTTCTTT. It codes for CASSSTQGSEAFF. The chain recombines TRBV11-3 with TRBJ1-1; no clear D gene. Trimming left V 4 bases short and J 8 bases short, with 14 bases between. This CDR3 has 13 residues. CDR1 and CDR2 from the germline V gene are SGHNT and YENEEA.

The chain combines TRBV5-1 with TRBJ2-3; no firm D call. Trimming removed 0 bases at V and 3 bases at J, with 11 bases between. Germline V gene data show CDR1 as SGHRS and CDR2 as YFSETQ. The CDR3 loop spans 15 amino acids. The CDR3 loop is CASSLGRWATDTQYF. DNA for the CDR3: TGCGCCAGCAGCTTGGGGCGGTGGGCAACAGATACGCAGTATTTT.

J is TRBJ2-5 and V is TRBV6-5, with TRBD1 identical over 8 bases. The J call is doubtful: the DNA matches TRBJ2-7 better. The germline CDR1 and CDR2 sequences are MNHEY and SVGAGI. The CDR3 runs 14 residues. CDR3 in amino acids: CASSQRTGIGEQYF. CDR3 DNA sequence: TGTGCCAGCAGTCAAAGGACAGGGATCGGCGAGCAGTACTTC.

CDR3 DNA sequence: TGTGCCAGCAGCCCCCTTCCGGGACAGGGGTCTGGCTACACCTTC. Its protein product is CASSPLPGQGSGYTF. This chain connects TRBV7-2 to TRBJ1-2, with 10 bases matching TRBD1. Losses at the gene ends were 5 bases for V and 7 bases for J; bases not matched to a gene: 10. There are 15 residues in the CDR3. Germline values: CDR1 SGHTA, CDR2 FQGNSA.

The chain employs TRBV28 and TRBJ2-3; no firm D call. Germline V gene lookup returns CDR1 MDHEN and CDR2 SYDVKM. This CDR3 spans 12 amino acids. The germline V and J ends were trimmed by 6 bases and 5 bases, with 9 bases remaining between them. CDR3 DNA sequence: TGTGCCAGCAGCGCCCCCGGAGATACGCAGTATTTT. It specifies CASSAPGDTQYF.

V usage is TRBV11-2 and J usage is TRBJ2-7; D assignment may be TRBD1 or TRBD2 (5 bases each). The germline V gene encodes CDR1 SGHAT and CDR2 FQNNGV. V gave up 1 base and J gave up 6 bases, with 7 bases separating them. The CDR3 has 12 amino acids. In DNA form, the CDR3 reads TGTGCCAGCAGCTTAGGAGGGGTCGAGCAGTACTTC. It encodes CASSLGGVEQYF.

The rearrangement uses TRBV5-1 and TRBJ1-1; D gene unclear. The germline V gene encodes CDR1 SGHRS and CDR2 YFSETQ. The germline V and J ends were trimmed by 3 bases and 4 bases, with 7 bases remaining between them. The CDR3 totals 12 residues. CDR3 amino acids: CASSWGGTEAFF. In nucleotides, the CDR3 is TGCGCCAGCAGCTGGGGAGGCACTGAAGCTTTCTTT.

The CDR3 sequence is CASSEDRVKETQYF. The CDR3, as DNA: TGTGCCAGCAGTGAGGACAGGGTGAAGGAGACCCAGTACTTC. This chain joins TRBV6-1 and TRBJ2-5; 8 bases are shared with TRBD1. The germline V gene has CDR1 MNHNS and CDR2 SASEGT. The CDR3 contains 14 residues. Unmatched junction bases numbered 5, after V lost 3 bases and J lost 5 bases.